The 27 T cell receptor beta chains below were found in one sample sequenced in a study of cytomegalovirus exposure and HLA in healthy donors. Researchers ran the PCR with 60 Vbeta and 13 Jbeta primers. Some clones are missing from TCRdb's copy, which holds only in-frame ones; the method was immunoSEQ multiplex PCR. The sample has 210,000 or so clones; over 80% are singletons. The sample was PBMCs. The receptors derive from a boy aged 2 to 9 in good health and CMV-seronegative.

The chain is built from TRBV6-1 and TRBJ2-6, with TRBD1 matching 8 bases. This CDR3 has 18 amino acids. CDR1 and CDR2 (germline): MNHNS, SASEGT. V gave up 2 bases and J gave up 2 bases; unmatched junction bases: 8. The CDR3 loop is CASSEFGQGGTGANVLTF. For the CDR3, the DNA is TGTGCCAGCAGTGAATTCGGACAGGGAGGAACTGGGGCCAACGTCCTGACTTTC.

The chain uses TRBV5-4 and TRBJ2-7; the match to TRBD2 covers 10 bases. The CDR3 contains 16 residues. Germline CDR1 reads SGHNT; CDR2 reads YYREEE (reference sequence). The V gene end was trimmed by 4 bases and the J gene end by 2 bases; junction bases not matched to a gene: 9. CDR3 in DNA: TGTGCCAGCAGCCACATGGACAGCGGGGGGGCCTACGAGCAGTACTTC. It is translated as CASSHMDSGGAYEQYF.

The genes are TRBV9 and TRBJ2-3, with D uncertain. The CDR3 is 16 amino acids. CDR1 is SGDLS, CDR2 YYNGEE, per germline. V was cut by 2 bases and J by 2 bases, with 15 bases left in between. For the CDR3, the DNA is TGTGCCAGCAGCGTTGGTATCCAAACAATCACAGATACGCAGTATTTT. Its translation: CASSVGIQTITDTQYF.

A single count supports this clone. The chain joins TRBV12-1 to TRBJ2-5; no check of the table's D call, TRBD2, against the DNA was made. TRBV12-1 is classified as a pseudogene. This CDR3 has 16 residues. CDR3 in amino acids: CASRGSLAGGQETQYF. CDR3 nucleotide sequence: TGTGCCAGCAGGGGATCGCTAGCGGGGGGCCAAGAGACCCAGTACTTC.

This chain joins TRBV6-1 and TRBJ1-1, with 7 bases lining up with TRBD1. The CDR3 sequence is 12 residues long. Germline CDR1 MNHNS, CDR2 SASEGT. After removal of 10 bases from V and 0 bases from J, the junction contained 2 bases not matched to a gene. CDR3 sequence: CAMTGMNTEAFF. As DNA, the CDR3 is TGTGCCATGACAGGGATGAACACTGAAGCTTTCTTT.

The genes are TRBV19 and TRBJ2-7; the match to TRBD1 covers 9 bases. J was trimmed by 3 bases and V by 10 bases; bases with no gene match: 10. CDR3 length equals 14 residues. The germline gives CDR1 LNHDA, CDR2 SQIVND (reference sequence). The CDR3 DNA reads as TGTGCCACCTCCAAGGACAGGGGATTCTACGAGCAGTACTTC. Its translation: CATSKDRGFYEQYF. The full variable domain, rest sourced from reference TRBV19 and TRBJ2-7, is DGGITQSPKYLFRKEGQNVTLSCEQNLNHDAMYWYRQDPGQGLRLIYYSQIVNDFQKGDIAEGYSVSREKKESFPLTVTSAQKNPTAFYLCATSKDRGFYEQYFGPGTRLTVT.

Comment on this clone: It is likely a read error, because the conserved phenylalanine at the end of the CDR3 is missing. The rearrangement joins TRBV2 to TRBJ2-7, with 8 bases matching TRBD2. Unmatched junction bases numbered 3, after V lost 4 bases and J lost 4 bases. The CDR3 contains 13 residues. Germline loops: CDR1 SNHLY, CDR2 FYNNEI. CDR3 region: CASSGSGGYEQYL. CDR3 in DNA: TGTGCCAGCAGTGGAAGCGGGGGATACGAGCAGTACCTC.

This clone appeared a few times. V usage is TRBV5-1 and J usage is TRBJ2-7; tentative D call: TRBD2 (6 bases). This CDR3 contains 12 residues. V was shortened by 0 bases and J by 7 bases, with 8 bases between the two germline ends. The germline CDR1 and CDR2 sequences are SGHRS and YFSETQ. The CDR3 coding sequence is TGCGCCAGCAGCTTGGGCGGGAAGGAGCAGTACTTC. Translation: CASSLGGKEQYF.

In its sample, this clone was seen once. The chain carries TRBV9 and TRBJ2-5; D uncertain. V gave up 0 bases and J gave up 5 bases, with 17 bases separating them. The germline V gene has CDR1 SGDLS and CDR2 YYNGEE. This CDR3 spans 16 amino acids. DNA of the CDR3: TGTGCCAGCAGCGTAGGGGCTATAGGTAGACGGGAGACCCAGTACTTC. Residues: CASSVGAIGRRETQYF.

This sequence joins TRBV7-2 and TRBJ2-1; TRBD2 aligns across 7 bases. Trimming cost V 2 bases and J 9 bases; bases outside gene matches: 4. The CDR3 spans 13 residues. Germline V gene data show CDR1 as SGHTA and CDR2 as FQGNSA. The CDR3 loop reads CASSLFREAEQFF. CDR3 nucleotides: TGTGCCAGCAGCTTATTCCGGGAGGCTGAGCAGTTCTTC. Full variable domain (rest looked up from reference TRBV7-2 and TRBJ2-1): GAGVSQSPSNKVTEKGKDVELRCDPISGHTALYWYRQSLGQGLEFLIYFQGNSAPDKSGLPSDRFSAERTGGSVSTLTIQRTQQEDSAVYLCASSLFREAEQFFGPGTRLTVL.

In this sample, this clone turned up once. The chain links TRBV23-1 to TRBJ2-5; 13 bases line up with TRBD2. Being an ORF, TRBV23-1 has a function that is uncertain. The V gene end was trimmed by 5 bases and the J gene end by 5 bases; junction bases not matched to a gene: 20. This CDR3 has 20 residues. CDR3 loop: CASSCSSDPGLAGASETQYF. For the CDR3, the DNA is TGCGCCAGCAGTTGTTCTTCGGATCCTGGACTAGCGGGAGCCTCTGAGACCCAGTACTTC.

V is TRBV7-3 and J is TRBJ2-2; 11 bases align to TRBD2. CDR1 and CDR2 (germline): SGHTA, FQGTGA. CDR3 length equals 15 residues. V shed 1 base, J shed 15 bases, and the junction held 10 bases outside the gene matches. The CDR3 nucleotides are TGTGCCAGCAGCTTAAGTAGCGGGGGGGCCGAGGCCATGTTTTTT. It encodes CASSLSSGGAEAMFF.

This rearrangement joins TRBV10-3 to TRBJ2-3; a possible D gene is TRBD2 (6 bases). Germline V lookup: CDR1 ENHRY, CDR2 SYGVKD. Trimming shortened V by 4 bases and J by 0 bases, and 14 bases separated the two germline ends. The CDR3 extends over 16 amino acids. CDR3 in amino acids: CAISVRLAVSTDTQYF. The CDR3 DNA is TGTGCCATCAGTGTACGGTTAGCGGTTAGCACAGATACGCAGTATTTT.

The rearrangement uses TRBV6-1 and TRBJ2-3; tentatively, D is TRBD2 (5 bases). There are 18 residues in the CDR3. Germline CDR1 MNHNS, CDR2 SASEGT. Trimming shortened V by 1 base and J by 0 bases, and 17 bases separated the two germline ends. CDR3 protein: CASSEESARGSSTDTQYF. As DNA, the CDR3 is TGTGCCAGCAGTGAAGAGTCAGCCAGAGGGTCTAGCACAGATACGCAGTATTTT.

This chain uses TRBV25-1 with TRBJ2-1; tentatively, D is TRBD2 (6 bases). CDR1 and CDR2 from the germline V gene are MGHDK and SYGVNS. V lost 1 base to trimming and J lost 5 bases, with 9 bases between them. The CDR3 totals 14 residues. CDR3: CASSESAGNNEQFF. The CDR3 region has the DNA TGTGCCAGCAGTGAATCGGCGGGAAACAATGAGCAGTTCTTC.

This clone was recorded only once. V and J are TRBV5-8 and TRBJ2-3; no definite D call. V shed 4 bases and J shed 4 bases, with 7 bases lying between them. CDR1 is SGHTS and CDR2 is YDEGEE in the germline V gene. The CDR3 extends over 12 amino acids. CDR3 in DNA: TGTGCCAGCAGCCTCCAGTCAGATACGCAGTATTTT. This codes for CASSLQSDTQYF.

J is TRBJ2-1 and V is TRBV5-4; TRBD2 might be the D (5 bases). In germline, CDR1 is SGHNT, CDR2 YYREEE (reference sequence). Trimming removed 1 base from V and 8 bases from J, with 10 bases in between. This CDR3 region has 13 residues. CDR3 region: CASSLTGNHEQFF. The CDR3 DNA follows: TGTGCCAGCAGCTTGACGGGGAATCATGAGCAGTTCTTC.

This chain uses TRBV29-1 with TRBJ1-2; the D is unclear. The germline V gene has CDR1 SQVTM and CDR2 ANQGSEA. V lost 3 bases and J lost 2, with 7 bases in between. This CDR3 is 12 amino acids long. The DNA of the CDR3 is TGCAGCGTTGACAGTCCCAACTATGGCTACACCTTC. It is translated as CSVDSPNYGYTF.

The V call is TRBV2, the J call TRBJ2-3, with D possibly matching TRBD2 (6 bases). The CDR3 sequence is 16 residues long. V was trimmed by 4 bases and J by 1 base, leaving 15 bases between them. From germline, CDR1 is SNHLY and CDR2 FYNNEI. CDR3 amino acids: CASSVFKWGGTDTQYF. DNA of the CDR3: TGTGCCAGCAGTGTCTTCAAGTGGGGGGGCACAGATACGCAGTATTTT.

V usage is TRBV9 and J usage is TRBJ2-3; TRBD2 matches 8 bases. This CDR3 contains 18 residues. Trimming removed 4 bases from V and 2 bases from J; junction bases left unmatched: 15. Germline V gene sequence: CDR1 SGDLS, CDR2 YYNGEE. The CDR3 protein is CASSLRPSSGSFTDTQYF. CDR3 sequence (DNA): TGTGCCAGCAGCCTCCGCCCTTCTAGCGGGTCGTTCACAGATACGCAGTATTTT.

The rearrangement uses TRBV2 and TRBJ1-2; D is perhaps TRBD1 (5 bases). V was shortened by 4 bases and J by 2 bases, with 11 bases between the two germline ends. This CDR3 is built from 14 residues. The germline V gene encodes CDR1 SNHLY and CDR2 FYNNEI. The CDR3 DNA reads TGTGCCAGCAGTGTAGGTCGGGGGAACTATGGCTACACCTTC. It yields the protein CASSVGRGNYGYTF.

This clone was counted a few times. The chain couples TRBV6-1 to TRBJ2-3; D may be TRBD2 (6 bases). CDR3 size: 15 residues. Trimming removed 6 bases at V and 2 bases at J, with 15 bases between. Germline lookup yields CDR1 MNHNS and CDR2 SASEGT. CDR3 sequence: CASRLTGDFTDTQYF. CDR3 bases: TGTGCCAGCAGATTGACGGGGGATTTCACAGATACGCAGTATTTT.

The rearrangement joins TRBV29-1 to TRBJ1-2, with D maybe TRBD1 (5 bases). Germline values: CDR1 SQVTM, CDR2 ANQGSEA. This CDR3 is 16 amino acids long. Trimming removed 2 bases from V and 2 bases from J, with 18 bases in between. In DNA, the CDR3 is TGCAGCGTTGAAAGGGTACGGCGGGACCAGAACTATGGCTACACCTTC. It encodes CSVERVRRDQNYGYTF.

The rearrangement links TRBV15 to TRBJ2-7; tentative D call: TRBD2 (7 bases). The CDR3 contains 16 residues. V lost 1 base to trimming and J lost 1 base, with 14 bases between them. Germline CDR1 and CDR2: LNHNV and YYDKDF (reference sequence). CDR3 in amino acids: CATSRAGGGQSYEQYF. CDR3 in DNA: TGTGCCACCAGCAGAGCTGGGGGGGGGCAGTCCTACGAGCAGTACTTC.

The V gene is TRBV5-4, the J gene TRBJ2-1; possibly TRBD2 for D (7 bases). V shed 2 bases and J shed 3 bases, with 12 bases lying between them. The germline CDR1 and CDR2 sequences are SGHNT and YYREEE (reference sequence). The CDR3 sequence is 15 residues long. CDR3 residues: CASSFAGAVYNEQFF. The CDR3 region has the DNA TGTGCCAGCAGCTTCGCGGGGGCAGTCTACAATGAGCAGTTCTTC.

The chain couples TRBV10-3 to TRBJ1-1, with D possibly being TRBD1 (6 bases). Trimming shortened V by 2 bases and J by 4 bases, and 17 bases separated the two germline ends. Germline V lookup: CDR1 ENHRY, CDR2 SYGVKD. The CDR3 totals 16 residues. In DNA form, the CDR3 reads TGTGCCATCAGTGAGATCGCGACAGGCTTGGGCACTGAAGCTTTCTTT. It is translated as CAISEIATGLGTEAFF.

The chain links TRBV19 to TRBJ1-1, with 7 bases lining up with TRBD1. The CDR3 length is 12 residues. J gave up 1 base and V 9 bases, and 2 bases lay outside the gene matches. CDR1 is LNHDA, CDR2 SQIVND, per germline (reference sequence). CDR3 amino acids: CASRTGNTEAFF. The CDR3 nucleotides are TGTGCCAGCCGGACAGGGAACACTGAAGCTTTCTTT.